This TCR beta chain was recovered during a study of response to subunit inactivated influenza vaccine. TCRdb re-derived calls from the RT-PCR reads in MiXCR, one entry per CDR3 protein. This sample has roughly 540,000 distinct CDR3 sequences, with under 30% found just once. In germline, CDR1 is MNHNS, CDR2 SASEGT. The CDR3 has 17 residues. V lost 0 bases to trimming and J lost 2 bases, with 16 bases between them. This sample was also put to use in a study of T cells expressing NK-cell markers. That paper states: Generation of TCR beta cDNA was performed by 5'RACE template switching incorporating UMIs. Eight donors were sequenced, seven testing HCMV-seropositive and one testing seronegative.

Here the sequenced sample was CD4+ T cells sorted from PBMCs, taken roughly 12 days after vaccination. The chain couples TRBV6-1 to TRBJ1-1; D unresolved. The receptor was isolated from a man between 50 and 59 years old who received an inactivated influenza vaccine. The DNA of the CDR3 is TGTGCCAGCAGTGAAGCGCTGAACGGGCGGGGAAACACTGAAGCTTTCTTT. This sequence encodes CASSEALNGRGNTEAFF.